Each of the 4 T cell receptor beta chains below was sequenced from the same sample in a study of T cells expressing NK-cell markers. TCRdb reanalyzed the 5' RACE reads, giving one entry per CDR3 protein sequence and no DNA. The sample data list 500,000 or so distinct CDR3 sequences. Sequenced sample: blood T cells: a sorted CD56 or NKG2C T cell subset, CD4+ or CD8+ T cells, or bulk PBMC T cells (not recorded which). Receptors originate from a man between 18 and 29 years old in good health.

The chain joins TRBV20-1 to TRBJ2-7; TCRdb lists TRBD2, though no DNA is available to test this call. There are 17 residues in the CDR3. Germline loops: CDR1 DFQATT, CDR2 SNEGSKA (reference sequence). CDR3 region: CSAKGGLHTLSSYEQYF.

V is TRBV4-2 and J is TRBJ2-3; the D gene TCRdb calls, TRBD2, cannot be checked with no DNA. The germline V gene encodes CDR1 LGHNA and CDR2 YNFKEQ. This CDR3 comprises 15 residues. The CDR3 loop reads CASRGLAGLADTQYF.

The genes are TRBV20-1 and TRBJ2-1; absent DNA, TCRdb's TRBD1 call cannot be checked. This CDR3 contains 15 residues. From germline, CDR1 is DFQATT and CDR2 SNEGSKA (reference sequence). CDR3 protein: CSAHYNRGRMGEQFF.

V usage is TRBV29-1 and J usage is TRBJ2-1; TCRdb calls TRBD2, which cannot be checked without DNA. The V gene's germline CDR1 is SQVTM and CDR2 ANQGSEA. The CDR3 is 14 amino acids. The CDR3 loop reads CSVLLGSGRNEQFF.